A selection of T cell receptor beta chains follows, all from one sample in a study of blood T cell repertoires in COVID-19. The method was immunoSEQ multiplex PCR; TCRdb's version includes in-frame clones alone and lacks a portion of them. Of some 400,000 clones in the sample, about 88% were seen once. The sequencing sample was made of peripheral blood. The receptors here all came from a human donor in a cohort sampled during active COVID-19. The CDR3 runs from the conserved cysteine through the conserved F or W. The D gene is left open where the match is weak. Size is stated for part of the rows, as once, few or many counts, or as a class when the clone is expanded.

TRBJ2-7 TRBV9 - - TGTGCCAGCAGCGTATCAGTCATAAACTACGAGCAGTACTTC CASSVSVINYEQYF
TRBJ2-7 TRBV10-3 - - TGTGCCATCCTGATGGAGAGCTCCTACGAGCAGTACTTC CAILMESSYEQYF
TRBJ1-3 TRBV14 TRBD1 - TGTGCCAGCAGCCAAGGCAGGGGGCCTGGAAACACCATATATTTT CASSQGRGPGNTIYF
TRBJ1-2 TRBV3-1/TRBV3-2 TRBD1 - TGTGCCAGCAGCCAAGGACAGGGAACTGGCTATGGCTACACCTTC CASSQGQGTGYGYTF
TRBJ1-6 TRBV15 TRBD1 - TGTGCCACCAGCAGGGACAGGGGTTCGGATTCACCCCTCCACTTT CATSRDRGSDSPLHF
TRBJ2-7 TRBV6-7 - - TGTGCCAGCAGTTTACAGGGTGAAAGGTCCTACGAGCAGTACTTC CASSLQGERSYEQYF
TRBJ1-2 TRBV19 - - TGTGCCAGTATGCGCGGCGATGGCTACACCTTC CASMRGDGYTF
TRBJ2-5 TRBV19 - - TGTGCCAGTAGTATTAAGGGGAAAGAGACCCAGTACTTC CASSIKGKETQYF
TRBJ2-7 TRBV2 TRBD1 - TGTGCCAGCAGGGACCGGGACAGGGGCCCCTACGAGCAGTACTTC CASRDRDRGPYEQYF
TRBJ2-7 TRBV7-8 - - TGTGCCAGCAGCTCCCCGGGCCAGGGCAACGAGCAGTACTTC CASSSPGQGNEQYF
TRBJ2-5 TRBV5-1 TRBD1 - TGCGCCAGCAGCGAGCAGACAGGGGGCGCGGAGACCCAGTACTTC CASSEQTGGAETQYF
TRBJ2-5 TRBV5-1 TRBD1 once TGCGCCAGCAGCACCTACGGACAGGGGGAAGAGACCCAGTACTTC CASSTYGQGEETQYF
TRBJ1-6 TRBV6-2/TRBV6-3 TRBD1 - TGTGCCAGCAGCCAACGGACGCCCGACCCAGGGGGATATGGGTCACCCCTCCACTTT CASSQRTPDPGGYGSPLHF
TRBJ2-1 TRBV3-1/TRBV3-2 TRBD2 - TGTGCCAGCAGCCAAGATCGGCTAGCGGGAGAGCTAAATGAGCAGTTCTTC CASSQDRLAGELNEQFF
TRBJ2-1 TRBV11-2 TRBD2 - TGTGCCAGCAGCTTTGACCGCGGGAGGGCCAATGAGCAGTTCTTC CASSFDRGRANEQFF
TRBJ2-3 TRBV5-6 - once TGTGCCAGCAGCTTGGAAGGTAGCACCGGTACGCAGTATTTT CASSLEGSTGTQYF
TRBJ2-5 TRBV2 TRBD1 - TGTGCCAGCCATCGACAGGGTAAAGAGACCCAGTACTTC CASHRQGKETQYF
TRBJ2-7 TRBV3-1/TRBV3-2 TRBD2 - TGTGCCAGCAGCCCGGGACTAGCGGGGGCCGTAACCTACGAGCAGTACTTC CASSPGLAGAVTYEQYF
TRBJ1-2 TRBV5-1 - few TGCGCCAGCAGACAGGGCGCTAACTATGGCTACACCTTC CASRQGANYGYTF
TRBJ2-5 TRBV3-1/TRBV3-2 TRBD2 - TGTGCCAGCAGCCAAGTTACGGCGGGGGGGCAAGAGACCCAGTACTTC CASSQVTAGGQETQYF
TRBJ2-5 TRBV28 - once TGTGCCAGCAGTCTCCCCGGGAGACAAGAGACCCAGTACTTC CASSLPGRQETQYF
TRBJ2-7 TRBV27 - - TGTGCCAGCAGTTTATTCGCAGGGTCCTACGAGCAGTACTTC CASSLFAGSYEQYF
TRBJ2-3 TRBV27 - - TGTGCCAGCAGTACGTATCGGTCTAGCACAGATACGCAGTATTTT CASSTYRSSTDTQYF
TRBJ2-5 TRBV20-1 - - TGCAGTGCTAGTGGGGCAGGTCGACGGCAAGAGACCCAGTACTTC CSASGAGRRQETQYF
TRBJ2-1 TRBV18 - - TGTGCCAGCTCACCACGTCCCCGGGCAGGGGATGAGGTTGAGCAGTTCTTC CASSPRPRAGDEVEQFF
TRBJ2-3 TRBV5-1 TRBD2 - TGCGCCAGCAGCTTGGGACTAGCGGCCTTCACAGATACGCAGTATTTT CASSLGLAAFTDTQYF
TRBJ2-1 TRBV9 - - TGTGCCAGCAGCGTAGGGGTGGGCATTTACAATGAGCAGTTCTTC CASSVGVGIYNEQFF
TRBJ2-7 TRBV7-8 TRBD2 - TGTGCCAGCAGCTTAGAGCGGGACGGCCCCTACGAGCAGTACTTC CASSLERDGPYEQYF